These T cell receptor beta chains were read from a single sample in a study of blood T cells in healthy people across ages. TCRdb reanalysed the 5' RACE reads using MiXCR and keeps one entry per CDR3 protein. Of 650,000 to 700,000 distinct CDR3 sequences in the sample, around 50% are singletons; the top ten hold approximately 15%. Material: blood. These receptors originate from a woman of 80 years or more in good health. Each CDR3 is given with its conserved first and last residue. The D gene is left open where the match is weak. Only some rows state a clone size, as once, few, many or a class for expanded clones.

j_gene	v_gene	d_gene	abundance	CDR3nt	CDR3aa
TRBJ1-1	TRBV5-1	NA	NA	TGCGCCAGCAGCTTTGAGAAAGTAACTACTGAAGCTTTCTTT	CASSFEKVTTEAFF
TRBJ2-7	TRBV3-1	NA	many	TGTGCCAGCAGCCAAGGCTTTGTGAGTTACTACGAGCAGTACTTC	CASSQGFVSYYEQYF
TRBJ1-6	TRBV20-1	TRBD1	NA	TGCAGTGCTAGGTACCTGAGGGGGCTAGGTTCACCCCTCCACTTT	CSARYLRGLGSPLHF
TRBJ2-1	TRBV29-1	NA	few	TGCAGCGTTGTTCTAATGACAGGAAACAATGAGCAGTTCTTC	CSVVLMTGNNEQFF
TRBJ2-7	TRBV25-1	TRBD1	NA	TGTGCCAGCAGTGAAGAGGGGGCTAGGGCCTACGAGCAGTACTTC	CASSEEGARAYEQYF
TRBJ2-3	TRBV14	NA	NA	TGTGCCAGCAGCCAAGATGATCGGGGTAGCACAGATACGCAGTATTTT	CASSQDDRGSTDTQYF
TRBJ1-4	TRBV7-6	TRBD1	NA	TGTGCCAGCAGCTCCGCCGGGACAGGGGCGGAAAAACTGTTTTTT	CASSSAGTGAEKLFF
TRBJ2-3	TRBV7-2	NA	NA	TGTGCCAGCAGCCTGGAAGGGGGGGCCCCGCGGACAGATACGCAGTATTTT	CASSLEGGAPRTDTQYF
TRBJ1-2	TRBV5-6	NA	NA	TGTGCCAGCAGCTTTCAACGTGGCTACACCTTC	CASSFQRGYTF
TRBJ2-5	TRBV7-6	NA	NA	TGTGCCAGCAAGAAAGAGGCAGCAAAGGGGACCCAGTACTTC	CASKKEAAKGTQYF
TRBJ2-3	TRBV2	TRBD2	many	TGTGCCAGCAGGGTTCTAGCGGGAGGAGATACGCAGTATTTT	CASRVLAGGDTQYF
TRBJ1-1	TRBV28	NA	NA	TGTGCCAGCGTTACCTGGGCTGAAGCTTTCTTT	CASVTWAEAFF
TRBJ1-2	TRBV30	NA	NA	TGTGCCTGGAGTGTGGGGGCTAACTATGGCTACACCTTC	CAWSVGANYGYTF
TRBJ1-1	TRBV7-8	TRBD1	many	TGTGCCAGCAGCTTCCGACAGGGGAACACTGAAGCTTTCTTT	CASSFRQGNTEAFF
TRBJ1-5	TRBV29-1	TRBD1	NA	TGCAGCGTTGCCCAAGGGACAGGGTCGCTTCAGCCCCAGCATTTT	CSVAQGTGSLQPQHF
TRBJ2-1	TRBV7-2	NA	many	TGTGCCAGCAGCATTAGCGGCGGAAGCTCCTACAATGAGCAGTTCTTC	CASSISGGSSYNEQFF
TRBJ1-2	TRBV30	NA	NA	TGTGCCTGGAGTGTAGCTGGGGGCCAATATGGCTACACCTTC	CAWSVAGGQYGYTF
TRBJ2-5	TRBV28	NA	NA	TGTGCCAGCAGTGTGGGGGACTCAGGGACCCAGTACTTC	CASSVGDSGTQYF
TRBJ2-5	TRBV5-1	NA	many	TGCGCCAGCAGCTTGGTTCCGTCCGCCGAAGAGACCCAGTACTTC	CASSLVPSAEETQYF
TRBJ2-7	TRBV6-5	TRBD2	NA	TGTGCCAGCAGTTCCACTAGCGGTTATTACAATGAGCAGTACTTC	CASSSTSGYYNEQYF
TRBJ1-2	TRBV20-1	NA	once	TGCAGTGCTCTTGTCCCAGGGCTCTATGGCTACACCTTC	CSALVPGLYGYTF
TRBJ1-1	TRBV27	TRBD1	NA	TGTGCCAGCAGTTTATCCACAGGGGGCACTGAAGCTTTCTTT	CASSLSTGGTEAFF
TRBJ2-1	TRBV3-1	NA	many	TGTGCCAGCAGCCGAGGAGGCCTTAGAACAAATGAGCAGTTCTTC	CASSRGGLRTNEQFF
TRBJ2-3	TRBV3-1	NA	NA	TGTGCCAGCAGCCAAGGGGTGGGGCCCAACACAGATACGCAGTATTTT	CASSQGVGPNTDTQYF
TRBJ2-7	TRBV7-2	NA	few	TGTGCCAGCAGCTTATCCCCCTACGAGCAGTACTTC	CASSLSPYEQYF
TRBJ2-5	TRBV6-5	NA	many	TGTGCCAGCAGTTTCAGACGGCCGGGGACCCAGTACTTC	CASSFRRPGTQYF
TRBJ1-5	TRBV20-1	NA	NA	TGCAGTGGCTCCCAGAGCAATCAGCCCCAGCATTTT	CSGSQSNQPQHF
TRBJ1-1	TRBV6-5	TRBD1	NA	TGTGCCAGCAGTTTTGACAGGGGGAGCACTGAAGCTTTCTTT	CASSFDRGSTEAFF
TRBJ2-2	TRBV7-2	TRBD2	NA	TGTGCCAGCAGCTTAAGCCTAGCGGGGGCCTATACCGGGGAGCTGTTTTTT	CASSLSLAGAYTGELFF
TRBJ2-1	TRBV20-1	NA	NA	TGCAGAACAGGGAGGTCCTACAATGAGCAGTTCTTC	CRTGRSYNEQFF
TRBJ1-2	TRBV12-3/TRBV12-4	TRBD1	many	TGTGCCAGCAGACCAAACGGACAGGGGGCGATCTACACCTTC	CASRPNGQGAIYTF
TRBJ1-5	TRBV20-1	NA	NA	TGCAGTGCTAGAGATAGCAGGGCCAGCAATCAGCCCCAGCATTTT	CSARDSRASNQPQHF
TRBJ2-5	TRBV27	NA	few	TGTGCCAGCAGTTCTCCCTTGGGTCGCCGGTTTCAAGAGACCCAGTACTTC	CASSSPLGRRFQETQYF
TRBJ2-1	TRBV3-1	NA	many	TGTGCCAGCAGCCAATTACTTGAGCAGTTCTTC	CASSQLLEQFF
TRBJ2-7	TRBV27	NA	few	TGTGCCAGCAGTGCCCTGAGGTTCTCCTCCTACGAGCAGTACTTC	CASSALRFSSYEQYF
TRBJ2-1	TRBV20-1	TRBD2	many	TGCAGTGCTAGCATCCGCGTAGCGGGAGTCATATACAATGAGCAGTTCTTC	CSASIRVAGVIYNEQFF
TRBJ2-1	TRBV29-1	NA	few	TGCAGCGCCAAACCCTCGGGCCGTCGGTCCTACAATGAGCAGTTCTTC	CSAKPSGRRSYNEQFF
TRBJ1-2	TRBV10-3	NA	once	TGTGCCATCAGTGCCACTGAGGGATTAAGTGGCTACACCTTC	CAISATEGLSGYTF
TRBJ2-1	TRBV4-2	TRBD1	few	TGTGCCAGCAGCCTCGGGACAGGGGACGTCAATGAGCAGTTCTTC	CASSLGTGDVNEQFF
TRBJ2-3	TRBV6-5	NA	NA	TGTGCCAGCAGTTCTGGGGACACTTACACAGATACGCAGTATTTT	CASSSGDTYTDTQYF